Below, 15 T cell receptor beta chains from the same sample are listed, as sequenced in a study of T cells expressing NK-cell markers (dated by TCRdb to about 2020). To prepare the library, 5' RACE was applied. Sequencing relied on an Illumina HiSeq 2000. Based on TCRdb reprocessing of the reads, there is one entry per CDR3 protein sequence, and DNA is missing. The table kept for this sample lists about 150,000 distinct CDR3 sequences. The ten largest clones add up to roughly 12% of the sample. The specimen was blood T cells: a sorted CD56 or NKG2C T cell subset, CD4+ or CD8+ T cells, or bulk PBMC T cells (not recorded which). The receptors were gathered from a man between 18 and 35 years old in good health. Donor details come from another sample of the same person, matched by shared clones.

This chain uses TRBV3-1 with TRBJ1-1; TCRdb's D call, TRBD1, is unchecked because there is no DNA. Germline-derived CDR1 and CDR2 are LGHDT and YNNKEL (reference sequence). The CDR3 runs to 13 residues. CDR3 sequence: CASSRAGGTEAFF.

The J gene is TRBJ2-1, the V gene TRBV30; TCRdb's D gene call, TRBD2, goes unchecked for lack of DNA. CDR1 is GTSNPN and CDR2 is SVGIG in the germline V gene (reference sequence). The CDR3 is made up of 15 amino acids. The CDR3 is CASSLSGRSRVEQFF.

V usage is TRBV19 and J usage is TRBJ2-5; the TCRdb call, TRBD2, lacks DNA for checking. The CDR3 spans 15 residues. The germline V gene encodes CDR1 LNHDA and CDR2 SQIVND (reference sequence). CDR3 sequence: CASSIRTSGQETQYF.

The V and J genes are TRBV6-1 and TRBJ2-1; TCRdb selects TRBD2, and the lack of DNA leaves this call unchecked. Germline values: CDR1 MNHNS, CDR2 SASEGT. This CDR3 comprises 15 residues. The CDR3: CASSESSGRAGEQFF.

The rearrangement links TRBV4-1 to TRBJ2-5; with no DNA, the TCRdb D assignment of TRBD1 cannot be verified. CDR3 length: 15 amino acids. Germline-derived CDR1 and CDR2 are MGHRA and YSYEKL. The CDR3 region is CASSTGQGGMETQYF.

This chain connects TRBV7-8 to TRBJ2-3. Per germline, CDR1 SGHVS and CDR2 FQNEAQ. The CDR3 has 13 amino acids. CDR3 residues: CASSPTSTDTQYF.

The chain combines TRBV29-1 with TRBJ1-2; TCRdb returns TRBD1, unconfirmable since there is no DNA. CDR3 size: 12 residues. Germline V gene lookup returns CDR1 SQVTM and CDR2 ANQGSEA. CDR3 region: CSAQGGDYGYTF. Using reference TRBV29-1 and TRBJ1-2 for the parts outside the CDR3, the full variable domain is SAVISQKPSRDICQRGTSLTIQCQVDSQVTMMFWYRQQPGQSLTLIATANQGSEATYESGFVIDKFPISRPNLTFSTLTVSNMSPEDSSIYLCSAQGGDYGYTFGSGTRLTVV.

The gene calls are TRBV6-2 or TRBV6-3 and TRBJ2-1; TCRdb calls TRBD1, which cannot be checked without DNA. The V gene's germline CDR1 is MNHEY and CDR2 SVGEGT. The CDR3 extends over 16 amino acids. The CDR3 sequence is CATLEFPGANYNEQFF.

The chain employs TRBV9 and TRBJ2-3. Germline lookup yields CDR1 SGDLS and CDR2 YYNGEE. This CDR3 comprises 13 residues. The chain's CDR3 is CASSVEGADTQYF.

The V gene is TRBV5-1, the J gene TRBJ2-1; the D call of TRBD2 rests on TCRdb alone, since no DNA is present to check it. CDR1 is SGHRS and CDR2 is YFSETQ in the germline V gene. This CDR3 is built from 15 residues. CDR3 loop: CASSLAQSGYNEQFF.

J is TRBJ2-7 and V is TRBV19; absent DNA, TCRdb's TRBD1 call cannot be checked. Germline V gives CDR1 LNHDA, CDR2 SQIVND (reference sequence). This CDR3 has 15 amino acids. The CDR3 is CASSIEGTVFYEQYF.

The chain joins TRBV4-3 to TRBJ2-1; the TCRdb call, TRBD1, lacks DNA for checking. This CDR3 spans 15 amino acids. The germline CDR1 and CDR2 sequences are LGHNA and YSLEER. The CDR3 loop reads CASSQDSGAYNEQFF.

This chain links TRBV24-1 with TRBJ1-2; TCRdb proposes TRBD1, but this gene call is untestable without DNA. This CDR3 region has 15 residues. Germline V lookup: CDR1 KGHDR, CDR2 SFDVKD. CDR3 residues: CATSDSPGQANGYTF.

The chain uses TRBV9 and TRBJ2-7; the TCRdb D gene call, TRBD1, has no DNA to confirm it. There are 15 residues in the CDR3. Germline CDR1 reads SGDLS; CDR2 reads YYNGEE. The CDR3: CASSDRPDRGYEQYF.

The chain links TRBV7-9 to TRBJ1-1; with no DNA, the TCRdb D assignment of TRBD1 cannot be verified. This CDR3 is built from 13 residues. Germline V CDR1 and CDR2: SEHNR, FQNEAQ (reference sequence). The CDR3 spells CASSSRDRPEAFF.